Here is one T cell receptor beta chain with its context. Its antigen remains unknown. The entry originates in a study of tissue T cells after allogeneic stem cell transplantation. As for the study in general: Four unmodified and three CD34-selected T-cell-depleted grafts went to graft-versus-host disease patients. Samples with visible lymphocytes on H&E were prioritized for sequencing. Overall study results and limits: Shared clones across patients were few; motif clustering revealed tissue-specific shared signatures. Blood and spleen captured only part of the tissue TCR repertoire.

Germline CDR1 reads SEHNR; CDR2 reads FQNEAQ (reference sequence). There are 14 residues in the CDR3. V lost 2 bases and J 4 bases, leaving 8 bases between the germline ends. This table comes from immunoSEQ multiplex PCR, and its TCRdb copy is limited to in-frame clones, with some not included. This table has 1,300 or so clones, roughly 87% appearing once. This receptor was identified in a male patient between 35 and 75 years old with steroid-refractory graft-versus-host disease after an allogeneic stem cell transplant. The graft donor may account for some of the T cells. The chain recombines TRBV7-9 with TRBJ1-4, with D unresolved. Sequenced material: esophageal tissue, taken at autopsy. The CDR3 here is CASSLPQINEKLFF. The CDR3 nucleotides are TGTGCCAGCAGCTTACCTCAGATTAATGAAAAACTGTTTTTT. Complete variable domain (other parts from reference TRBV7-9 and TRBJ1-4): DTGVSQNPRHKITKRGQNVTFRCDPISEHNRLYWYRQTLGQGPEFLTYFQNEAQLEKSRLLSDRFSAERPKGSFSTLEIQRTEQGDSAMYLCASSLPQINEKLFFGSGTQLSVL.